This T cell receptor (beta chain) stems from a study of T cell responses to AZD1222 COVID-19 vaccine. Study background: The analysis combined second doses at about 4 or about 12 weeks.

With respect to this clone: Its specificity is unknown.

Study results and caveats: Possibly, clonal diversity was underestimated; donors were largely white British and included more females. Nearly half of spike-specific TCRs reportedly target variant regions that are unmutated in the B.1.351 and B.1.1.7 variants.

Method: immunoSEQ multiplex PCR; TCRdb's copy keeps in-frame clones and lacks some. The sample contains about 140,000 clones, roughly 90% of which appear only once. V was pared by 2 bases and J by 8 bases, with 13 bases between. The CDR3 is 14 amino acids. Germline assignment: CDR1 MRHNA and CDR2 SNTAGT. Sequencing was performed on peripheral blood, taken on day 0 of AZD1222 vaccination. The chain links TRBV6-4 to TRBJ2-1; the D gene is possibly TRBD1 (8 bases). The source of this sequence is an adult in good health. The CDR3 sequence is CASSDTGGEDEQFF. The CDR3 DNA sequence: TGTGCCAGCAGTGACACAGGGGGGGAAGATGAGCAGTTCTTC.